This TCR beta chain stems from a study of OX40 agonist ivuxolimab in advanced cancers. At the level of the study: An agonistic anti-OX40 (CD134) antibody, ivuxolimab, was used to treat the patients.

About this clone itself: A read error may produce the germline difference seen at one junction end.

Only in-frame clones appear in the TCRdb table, and some are missing; sequencing was by immunoSEQ multiplex PCR. The sample has under 13,000 clones, more than 60% seen once. Germline V gives CDR1 KGHSH, CDR2 LQKENI. The length of the CDR3 is 16 residues. The sequenced sample was CD4+ or CD8+ T cells sorted from blood, obtained in a trial of the OX40 agonist ivuxolimab. The receptor's source is an adult with an advanced solid tumor such as melanoma, head and neck, liver or kidney cancer. The chain combines TRBV18 with TRBJ1-2; a weak D match, TRBD1 (5 bases). Here the CDR3 reads CASSPPYGGSNYGYTF. DNA of the CDR3: TGTGCCAGCTCCCCACCCTACGGGGGTTCTAACTATGGCTACACCTTC.